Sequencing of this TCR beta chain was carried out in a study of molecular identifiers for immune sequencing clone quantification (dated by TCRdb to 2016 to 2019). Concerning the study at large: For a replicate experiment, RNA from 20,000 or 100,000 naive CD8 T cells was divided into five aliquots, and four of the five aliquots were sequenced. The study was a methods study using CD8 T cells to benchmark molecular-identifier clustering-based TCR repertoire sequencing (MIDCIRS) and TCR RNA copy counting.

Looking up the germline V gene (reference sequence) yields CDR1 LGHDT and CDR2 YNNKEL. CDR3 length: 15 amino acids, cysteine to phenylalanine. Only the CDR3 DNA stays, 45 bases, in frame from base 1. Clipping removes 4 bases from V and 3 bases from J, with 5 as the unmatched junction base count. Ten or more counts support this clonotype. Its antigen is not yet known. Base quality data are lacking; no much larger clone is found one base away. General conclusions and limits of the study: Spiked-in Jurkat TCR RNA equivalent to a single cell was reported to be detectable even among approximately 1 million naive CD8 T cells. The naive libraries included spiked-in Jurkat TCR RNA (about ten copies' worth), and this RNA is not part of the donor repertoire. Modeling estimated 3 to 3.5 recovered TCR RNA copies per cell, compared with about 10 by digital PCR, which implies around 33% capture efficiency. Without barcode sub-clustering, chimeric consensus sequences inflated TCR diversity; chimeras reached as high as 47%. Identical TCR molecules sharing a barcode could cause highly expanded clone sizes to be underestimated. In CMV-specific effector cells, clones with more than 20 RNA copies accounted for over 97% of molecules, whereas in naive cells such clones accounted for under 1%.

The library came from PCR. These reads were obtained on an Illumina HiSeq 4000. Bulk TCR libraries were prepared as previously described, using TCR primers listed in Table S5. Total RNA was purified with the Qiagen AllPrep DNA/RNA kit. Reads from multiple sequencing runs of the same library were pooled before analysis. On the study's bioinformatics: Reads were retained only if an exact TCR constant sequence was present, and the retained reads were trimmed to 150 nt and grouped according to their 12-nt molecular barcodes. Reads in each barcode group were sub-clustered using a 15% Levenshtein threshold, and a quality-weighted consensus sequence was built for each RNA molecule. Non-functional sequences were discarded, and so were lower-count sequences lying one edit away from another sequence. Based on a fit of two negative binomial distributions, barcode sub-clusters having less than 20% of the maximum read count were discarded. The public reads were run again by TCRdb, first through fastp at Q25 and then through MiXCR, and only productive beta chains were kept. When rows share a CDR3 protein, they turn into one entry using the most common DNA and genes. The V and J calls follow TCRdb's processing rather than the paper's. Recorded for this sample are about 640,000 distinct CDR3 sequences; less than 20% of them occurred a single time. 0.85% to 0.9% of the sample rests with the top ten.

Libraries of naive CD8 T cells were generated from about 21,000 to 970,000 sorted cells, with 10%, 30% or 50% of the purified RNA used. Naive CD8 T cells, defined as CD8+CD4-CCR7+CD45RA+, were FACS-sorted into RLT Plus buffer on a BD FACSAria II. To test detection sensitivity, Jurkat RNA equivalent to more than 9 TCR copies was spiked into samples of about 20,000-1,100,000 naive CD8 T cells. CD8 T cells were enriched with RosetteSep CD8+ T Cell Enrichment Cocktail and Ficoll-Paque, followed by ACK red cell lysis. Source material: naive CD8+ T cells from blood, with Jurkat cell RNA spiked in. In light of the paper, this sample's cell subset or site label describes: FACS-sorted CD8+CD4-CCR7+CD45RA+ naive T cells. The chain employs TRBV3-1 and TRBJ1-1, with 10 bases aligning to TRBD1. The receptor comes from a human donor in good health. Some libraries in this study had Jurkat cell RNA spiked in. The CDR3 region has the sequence CASSLRTGGDTEAFF. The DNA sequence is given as TGTGCCAGCAGCCTTAGGACAGGGGGTGACACTGAAGCTTTCTTT.